This passage covers 27 T cell receptor beta chains from one sample sequenced in a study of blood T cell repertoires in COVID-19. Sequencing was performed with immunoSEQ multiplex PCR; in TCRdb, only in-frame clones are kept and a portion is missing. The profile shows more than 85,000 clones, roughly 80% of them singletons. Sequencing was done on a sample of peripheral blood. Receptors originate from a woman of 80 years or more with acute or convalescent COVID-19.

This chain links TRBV29-1 with TRBJ1-2, with D possibly TRBD1 on 6 matching bases. Germline CDR1 reads SQVTM; CDR2 reads ANQGSEA. This CDR3 comprises 14 residues. V lost 5 bases and J lost 0, with 13 bases in between. The CDR3 bases are TGCAGCGTTCATCAGGACAGCCCTAACTATGGCTACACCTTC. Its protein is CSVHQDSPNYGYTF.

Here the CDR3 DNA reads TGCGCCAGCAGCTTATCGCAGGGGGTAACTAACTATGGCTACACCTTC. It codes for CASSLSQGVTNYGYTF. This sequence joins TRBV5-1 and TRBJ1-2, with TRBD1 matching over 7 bases. V was clipped by 2 bases and J by 0 bases; unmatched bases: 7. Germline CDR1 reads SGHRS; CDR2 reads YFSETQ. The CDR3 has 16 amino acids. Using reference TRBV5-1 and TRBJ1-2 for the parts outside the CDR3, the full variable domain is KAGVTQTPRYLIKTRGQQVTLSCSPISGHRSVSWYQQTPGQGLQFLFEYFSETQRNKGNFPGRFSGRQFSNSRSEMNVSTLELGDSALYLCASSLSQGVTNYGYTFGSGTRLTVV.

This sequence joins TRBV24-1 and TRBJ2-5, with D unclear. Germline assignment: CDR1 KGHDR and CDR2 SFDVKD. Trimming removed 3 bases from V and 2 bases from J, with 15 bases in between. CDR3 size: 16 residues. The CDR3 DNA is TGTGCCACCAGTGATCCCAGAGGTCCGATTCAAGAGACCCAGTACTTC. This codes for CATSDPRGPIQETQYF.

This chain connects TRBV3-1 (or the pseudogene TRBV3-2) to TRBJ2-5, with D possibly matching TRBD2 (7 bases). CDR1 and CDR2 (germline): LGHDT, YNNKEL (reference sequence). CDR3 length: 15 residues. The V gene lost 1 base and the J gene lost 5 bases, with 14 bases spanning the gap. Here the CDR3 reads CASSQVQGGGETQYF. DNA for the CDR3: TGTGCCAGCAGCCAAGTACAGGGCGGGGGTGAGACCCAGTACTTC.

The V gene is TRBV5-1, the J gene TRBJ2-1; TRBD1 matches at 9 bases. Per germline, CDR1 SGHRS and CDR2 YFSETQ. V was pared by 5 bases and J by 2 bases, with 2 bases of the junction left unmatched. CDR3 length equals 14 residues. Here the CDR3 DNA reads TGCGCCAGCAGTGGGGACAGGGCCTACAATGAGCAGTTCTTC. Its translation: CASSGDRAYNEQFF.

The chain links TRBV5-1 to TRBJ1-1, with D unclear. V lost 0 bases, J lost 2 bases, and 5 bases lay in between. CDR3 length: 13 amino acids. Germline values: CDR1 SGHRS, CDR2 YFSETQ. The CDR3 DNA reads as TGCGCCAGCAGCTTGGGCAGAAACACTGAAGCTTTCTTT. It is translated as CASSLGRNTEAFF.

The chain links TRBV9 to TRBJ2-3; 16 bases fit TRBD2. The CDR3 consists of 17 residues. V trimming: 4 bases; J trimming: 9 bases; junction bases outside the gene matches: 11. From germline, CDR1 is SGDLS and CDR2 YYNGEE. The CDR3 region is CASSQGLAGGPVGTQYF. The CDR3, as DNA: TGTGCCAGCAGCCAGGGACTAGCGGGAGGGCCTGTAGGGACGCAGTATTTT. Complete variable domain (other parts from reference TRBV9 and TRBJ2-3): DSGVTQTPKHLITATGQRVTLRCSPRSGDLSVYWYQQSLDQGLQFLIQYYNGEERAKGNILERFSAQQFPDLHSELNLSSLELGDSALYFCASSQGLAGGPVGTQYFGPGTRLTVL.

The V gene is TRBV29-1, the J gene TRBJ2-4, with 8 nucleotides matching TRBD1. The CDR3 consists of 12 residues. Germline CDR1 is SQVTM and CDR2 is ANQGSEA. The V segment lost 5 bases and the J segment 8 bases; nucleotides outside the gene matches: 5. The CDR3 sequence: CSVRQGADIQYF. In DNA form, the CDR3 reads TGCAGCGTTAGGCAGGGGGCGGACATTCAGTACTTC.

V is TRBV10-2 and J is TRBJ1-6; TRBD1 matches 7 bases. The V and J ends lost 5 bases and 8 bases, in that order; junction bases with no gene match: 6. Per germline, CDR1 WSHSY and CDR2 SAAADI. This CDR3 has 14 residues. The CDR3 DNA is TGCGCCAGCAGTCCCGGGACAGCCTATTCACCCCTCCACTTT. It yields the protein CASSPGTAYSPLHF.

For the CDR3, the DNA is TGTGCCAGCAGTTTACGATCGGGGGGGGATAAAAAACTGTTTTTT. Its protein is CASSLRSGGDKKLFF. This sequence joins TRBV27 and TRBJ1-4, with D tentatively TRBD1 (5 bases). Germline V lookup: CDR1 MNHEY, CDR2 SMNVEV (reference sequence). V lost 2 bases and J 9 bases, leaving 16 bases between the germline ends. This CDR3 comprises 15 residues.

This clone was counted only a few times. The genes are TRBV28 and TRBJ1-1, with D unresolved. Trimming pared 6 bases from V and 0 bases from J, leaving 11 bases between. The CDR3 sequence is 14 residues long. Germline V lookup: CDR1 MDHEN, CDR2 SYDVKM. The CDR3 loop reads CASSLKQMNTEAFF. In DNA, the CDR3 is TGTGCCAGCAGCCTTAAACAGATGAACACTGAAGCTTTCTTT.

The rearrangement links TRBV5-4 to TRBJ1-1; maybe TRBD1 (5 bases). Trimming stripped 4 bases from V and 5 bases from J, with 18 bases between. The CDR3 spans 15 residues. Germline lookup yields CDR1 SGHNT and CDR2 YYREEE (reference sequence). CDR3 residues: CASSLGRGGFTEAFF. CDR3 nucleotide sequence: TGTGCCAGCAGCCTGGGACGCGGGGGGTTTACTGAAGCTTTCTTT.

The chain joins TRBV11-2 to TRBJ1-5; no clear D. Germline CDR1 is SGHAT and CDR2 is FQNNGV. V lost 1 base and J lost 6, with 7 bases in between. This CDR3 contains 13 residues. The CDR3 coding sequence is TGTGCCAGCAGCTTAGGACTTGGTCAGCCCCAGCATTTT. Amino acids: CASSLGLGQPQHF.

This chain links TRBV19 with TRBJ1-2; D is ambiguous. The CDR3 covers 13 residues. CDR1 and CDR2 from the germline V gene are LNHDA and SQIVND (reference sequence). V lost 2 bases and J lost 1, with 5 bases in between. CDR3: CASSITVNYGYTF. CDR3 nucleotides: TGTGCCAGTAGTATAACTGTTAACTATGGCTACACCTTC.

The chain joins TRBV29-1 to TRBJ2-7; D may be TRBD1 (7 bases). The ends were cut back, 2 bases at V and 7 bases at J, with 18 bases in the middle. Per the germline V gene, CDR1 is SQVTM and CDR2 is ANQGSEA. This CDR3 comprises 14 residues. The CDR3 sequence is CSVESQGEAREQYF. CDR3 in DNA: TGCAGCGTTGAATCTCAGGGGGAGGCGCGGGAGCAGTACTTC.

The chain has TRBV19 and TRBJ2-2, with 13 bases fitting TRBD2. The length of the CDR3 is 16 residues. In germline, CDR1 is LNHDA, CDR2 SQIVND (reference sequence). V gave up 9 bases and J gave up 5 bases; unmatched junction bases: 9. Here the CDR3 reads CASWGLAGRMTGELFF. Written as DNA, the CDR3 is TGTGCCAGCTGGGGACTAGCGGGGCGTATGACCGGGGAGCTGTTTTTT. Complete variable domain (other parts from reference TRBV19 and TRBJ2-2): DGGITQSPKYLFRKEGQNVTLSCEQNLNHDAMYWYRQDPGQGLRLIYYSQIVNDFQKGDIAEGYSVSREKKESFPLTVTSAQKNPTAFYLCASWGLAGRMTGELFFGEGSRLTVL.

This clone was observed a single time. The chain combines TRBV2 with TRBJ2-6, with D possibly being TRBD1 (6 bases). Germline CDR1 and CDR2: SNHLY and FYNNEI. V lost 6 bases to trimming and J lost 1 base, with 10 bases between them. CDR3 length: 15 amino acids. For the CDR3, the DNA is TGTGCCAGCAGGAAACAGGGTTCTGGGGCCAACGTCCTGACTTTC. It specifies CASRKQGSGANVLTF.

The chain links TRBV24-1 to TRBJ2-1; TRBD1 matches 8 bases. Germline assignment: CDR1 KGHDR and CDR2 SFDVKD. This CDR3 has 15 residues. Trimming removed 8 bases from V and 6 bases from J; junction bases left unmatched: 11. The CDR3, as DNA: TGTGCCACCACTTCCGGACAGGGAAATCTCAATGAGCAGTTCTTC. This sequence encodes CATTSGQGNLNEQFF.

This chain uses TRBV29-1 with TRBJ1-4, with D possibly being TRBD1 (6 bases). Trimming removed 4 bases from V and 2 bases from J, with 11 bases in between. This CDR3 has 14 amino acids. Germline loops: CDR1 SQVTM, CDR2 ANQGSEA. CDR3 coding DNA: TGCAGCGTTGGTCAGGGGAACACTAATGAAAAACTGTTTTTT. It specifies CSVGQGNTNEKLFF.

The V and J genes are TRBV6-2 or TRBV6-3 and TRBJ2-6; D perhaps matches TRBD1 (6 bases). CDR1 is MNHEY and CDR2 is SVGEGT in the germline V gene. CDR3 length: 17 residues. V was pared by 4 bases and J by 0 bases, with 13 bases between. In DNA, the CDR3 is TGTGCCAGCAGTTGGGACATACGAAACTCTGGGGCCAACGTCCTGACTTTC. It yields the protein CASSWDIRNSGANVLTF.

The chain joins TRBV7-2 to TRBJ2-3, with a possible D match to TRBD2 (5 bases). Deletions cut 3 bases from V and 2 bases from J, with 12 bases between. Per germline, CDR1 SGHTA and CDR2 FQGNSA. The CDR3 runs 15 residues. CDR3 region: CASSLEVPVTDTQYF. Written as DNA, the CDR3 is TGTGCCAGCAGCTTGGAGGTGCCCGTCACAGATACGCAGTATTTT.

V usage is TRBV19 and J usage is TRBJ1-5; D not resolved. V was cut by 6 bases and J by 5 bases, with 17 bases left in between. The CDR3 has 15 residues. CDR1 and CDR2 from the germline V gene are LNHDA and SQIVND (reference sequence). CDR3: CASSRHGEGDQPQHF. The DNA for the CDR3 is TGTGCCAGTAGCAGGCATGGAGAGGGCGATCAGCCCCAGCATTTT.

This chain connects TRBV19 to TRBJ1-3; no reliable D call. Germline CDR1 and CDR2: LNHDA and SQIVND (reference sequence). Trimming stripped 2 bases from V and 0 bases from J, with 5 bases between. There are 14 residues in the CDR3. Here the CDR3 DNA reads TGTGCCAGTAGTATAACAGTCTCTGGAAACACCATATATTTT. This gives the protein CASSITVSGNTIYF.

The J gene is TRBJ1-3, the V gene TRBV11-3; the D gene is possibly TRBD1 (5 bases). With 7 bases removed from V and 2 bases from J, the gap between germline ends came to 15 bases. Germline lookup yields CDR1 SGHNT and CDR2 YENEEA. The CDR3 covers 15 residues. The CDR3 DNA is TGTGCCAGCAAGCAGGGTTTAACGACTGGAAACACCATATATTTT. This codes for CASKQGLTTGNTIYF.

This chain uses TRBV5-1 with TRBJ2-7, with 7 positions matching TRBD1. CDR1 and CDR2 (germline): SGHRS, YFSETQ. This CDR3 is built from 13 residues. Trimming took 0 bases from V and 11 from J; bases not matched to a gene: 8. The CDR3 DNA reads TGCGCCAGCAGCTTGGGACAGGGTGATATGGAGTACTTC. Translated: CASSLGQGDMEYF. Drawing the rest from reference TRBV5-1 and TRBJ2-7, the complete variable domain is KAGVTQTPRYLIKTRGQQVTLSCSPISGHRSVSWYQQTPGQGLQFLFEYFSETQRNKGNFPGRFSGRQFSNSRSEMNVSTLELGDSALYLCASSLGQGDMEYFGPGTRLTVT.

The chain is built from TRBV27 and TRBJ1-6; 10 bases agree with TRBD1. The CDR3 covers 16 residues. V was clipped by 6 bases and J by 3 bases; unmatched bases: 5. CDR1 MNHEY and CDR2 SMNVEV come from the germline V gene (reference sequence). CDR3 DNA sequence: TGTGCCAGCAGCCGGGACAGGGGCGTCTATAATTCACCCCTCCACTTT. Translated, it gives CASSRDRGVYNSPLHF.

The V call is TRBV6-5, the J call TRBJ2-5; 7 bases line up with TRBD2. The CDR3 loop spans 14 amino acids. Germline lookup yields CDR1 MNHEY and CDR2 SVGAGI. V gave up 7 bases and J gave up 1 base; unmatched junction bases: 6. The CDR3: CASNRAGSQETQYF. The CDR3 DNA sequence: TGTGCCAGCAACCGAGCGGGATCCCAAGAGACCCAGTACTTC.